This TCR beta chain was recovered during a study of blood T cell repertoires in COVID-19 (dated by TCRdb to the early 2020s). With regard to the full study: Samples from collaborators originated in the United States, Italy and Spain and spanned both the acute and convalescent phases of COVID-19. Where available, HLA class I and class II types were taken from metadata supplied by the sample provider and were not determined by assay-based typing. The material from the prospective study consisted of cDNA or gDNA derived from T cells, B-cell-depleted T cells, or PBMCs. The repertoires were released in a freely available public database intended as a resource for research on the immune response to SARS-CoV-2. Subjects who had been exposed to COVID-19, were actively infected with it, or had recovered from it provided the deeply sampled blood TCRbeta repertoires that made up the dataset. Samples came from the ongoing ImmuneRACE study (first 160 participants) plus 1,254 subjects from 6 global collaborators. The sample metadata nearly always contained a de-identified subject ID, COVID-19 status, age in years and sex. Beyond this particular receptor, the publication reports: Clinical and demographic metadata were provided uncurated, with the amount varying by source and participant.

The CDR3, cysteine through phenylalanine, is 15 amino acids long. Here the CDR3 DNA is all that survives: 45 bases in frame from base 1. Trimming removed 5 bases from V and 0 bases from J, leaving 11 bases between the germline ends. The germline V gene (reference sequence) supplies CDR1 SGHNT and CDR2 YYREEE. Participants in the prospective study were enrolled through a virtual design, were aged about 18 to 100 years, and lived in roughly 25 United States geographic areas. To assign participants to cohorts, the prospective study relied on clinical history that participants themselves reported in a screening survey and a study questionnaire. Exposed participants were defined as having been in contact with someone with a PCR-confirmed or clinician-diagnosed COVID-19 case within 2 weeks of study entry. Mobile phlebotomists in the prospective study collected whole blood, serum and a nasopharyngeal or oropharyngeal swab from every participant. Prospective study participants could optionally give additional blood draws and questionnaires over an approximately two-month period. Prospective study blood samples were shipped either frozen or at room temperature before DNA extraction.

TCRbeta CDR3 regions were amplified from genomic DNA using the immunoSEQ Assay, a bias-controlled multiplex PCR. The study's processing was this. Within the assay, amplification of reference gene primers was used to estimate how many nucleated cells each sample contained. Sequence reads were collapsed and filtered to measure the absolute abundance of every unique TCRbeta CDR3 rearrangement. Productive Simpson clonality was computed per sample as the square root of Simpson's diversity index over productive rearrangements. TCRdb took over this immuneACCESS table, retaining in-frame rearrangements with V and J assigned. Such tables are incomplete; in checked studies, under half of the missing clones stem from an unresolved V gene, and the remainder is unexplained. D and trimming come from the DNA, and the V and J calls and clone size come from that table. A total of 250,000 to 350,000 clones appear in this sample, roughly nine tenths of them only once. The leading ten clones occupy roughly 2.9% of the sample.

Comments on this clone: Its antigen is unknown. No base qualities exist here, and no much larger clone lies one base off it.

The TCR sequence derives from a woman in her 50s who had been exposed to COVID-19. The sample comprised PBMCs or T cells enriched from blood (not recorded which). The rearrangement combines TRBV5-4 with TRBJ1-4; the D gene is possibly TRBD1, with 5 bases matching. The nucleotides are TGTGCCAGCAGGAGGCAGGGCGCAACTAATGAAAAACTGTTTTTT. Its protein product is CASRRQGATNEKLFF.